This T cell receptor beta chain came from a study of blood T cell repertoires in COVID-19. Turning to the study itself: Acute and convalescent COVID-19 specimens originated in the United States, Italy and Spain.

Generated by immunoSEQ multiplex PCR, the TCRdb table keeps only in-frame clones and is missing some. The sample lists over 200,000 clones; around 81% were seen once. V lost 3 bases and J lost 4, with 16 bases in between. This CDR3 has 15 residues. Germline V gives CDR1 SGHRS, CDR2 YFSETQ. The sequence came from a woman aged 50 to 65 with acute COVID-19. The sequenced sample consisted of PBMCs or T cells enriched from blood (not recorded which). This rearrangement joins TRBV5-1 to TRBJ2-5; D not resolved. Written as DNA, the CDR3 is TGCGCCAGCAGCTCTTATAATCCCAGCGTAGAGACCCAGTACTTC. Residues: CASSSYNPSVETQYF. The variable domain in full, with the rest retrieved from reference TRBV5-1 and TRBJ2-5, is KAGVTQTPRYLIKTRGQQVTLSCSPISGHRSVSWYQQTPGQGLQFLFEYFSETQRNKGNFPGRFSGRQFSNSRSEMNVSTLELGDSALYLCASSSYNPSVETQYFGPGTRLLVL.